A single sample is the source of the 8 T cell receptor beta chains below, sequenced in a study of shared clonotypes between healthy human individuals. TCRdb's copy holds only in-frame clones and misses some; the assay was immunoSEQ multiplex PCR. Here the sample spans 2 million or so clones, over 85% being singletons. The sequenced sample consisted of naive CD4+ T cells sorted from blood. This sample's subset: CD45RA+ positively selected. The source of these receptors is a man between 18 and 35 years old in good health.

The chain employs TRBV2 and TRBJ2-6; D possibly corresponds to TRBD1 (6 bases). CDR3 length: 15 amino acids. V gave up 6 bases and J gave up 1 base, with 10 bases separating them. In germline, CDR1 is SNHLY, CDR2 FYNNEI. This chain's CDR3 is CASRSQGSGANVLTF. CDR3 in DNA: TGTGCCAGCAGGTCCCAGGGGTCTGGGGCCAACGTCCTGACTTTC.

The chain couples TRBV7-9 to TRBJ1-3; D remains ambiguous. Trimming removed 3 bases from V and 12 bases from J, with 21 bases in between. There are 15 residues in the CDR3. Germline CDR1 and CDR2: SEHNR and FQNEAQ (reference sequence). CDR3 sequence (DNA): TGTGCCAGCAGCTTCGGCGATTTCGCCCCTTACGGCATATATTTT. Encoded protein: CASSFGDFAPYGIYF.

The chain carries TRBV2 and TRBJ1-6; D not certain. This CDR3 comprises 12 residues. The V end lost 6 bases, the J end lost 5 bases, and 5 bases lay between the germline ends. The germline gives CDR1 SNHLY, CDR2 FYNNEI. CDR3 DNA: TGTGCCAGCAGAAACGATAATTCACCCCTCCACTTT. This encodes CASRNDNSPLHF.

V gene TRBV6-6 combines with J gene TRBJ1-5, with D unresolved. V was pared by 5 bases and J by 7 bases, with 12 bases between. The germline gives CDR1 MNHNY, CDR2 SVGAGI (reference sequence). The CDR3 contains 13 residues. The CDR3 sequence: CASSPQLRQPQHF. The CDR3 region has the DNA TGTGCCAGCAGTCCGCAATTAAGGCAGCCCCAGCATTTT.

Details on this clone: Additional DNA sequences in this sample encode the identical CDR3. The gene calls are TRBV9 and TRBJ2-5; either TRBD1 or TRBD2 may fit D (5 bases each). CDR1 and CDR2 from the germline V gene are SGDLS and YYNGEE. CDR3 length: 14 residues. V shed 0 bases and J shed 4 bases, with 10 bases lying between them. DNA of the CDR3: TGTGCCAGCAGCGTAGGAGGGGCCGGAGAGACCCAGTACTTC. Residues: CASSVGGAGETQYF.

The chain employs TRBV11-2 and TRBJ2-7; D call uncertain. The V end lost 0 bases, the J end lost 2 bases, and 14 bases lay between the germline ends. The germline CDR1 and CDR2 sequences are SGHAT and FQNNGV. This CDR3 has 16 residues. The CDR3 DNA is TGTGCCAGCAGCTTAGAAGGCACGGTAGGAGCCTACGAGCAGTACTTC. Its protein product is CASSLEGTVGAYEQYF.

The V gene is TRBV4-3, the J gene TRBJ2-7; perhaps TRBD1 as D (6 bases). CDR3 length: 14 residues. V was trimmed by 2 bases and J by 5 bases, leaving 13 bases between them. Germline V gives CDR1 LGHNA, CDR2 YSLEER. DNA of the CDR3: TGCGCCAGCAGCCAAACCATTGGGGGCAACGAGCAGTACTTC. It yields the protein CASSQTIGGNEQYF.

The CDR3 DNA sequence: TGTGCCAGCAGCCCTTGGGTTCAGACCCAGTACTTC. It specifies CASSPWVQTQYF. The rearrangement uses TRBV7-6 and TRBJ2-5; D gene ambiguous. This CDR3 has 12 residues. Germline CDR1 reads SGHVS; CDR2 reads FNYEAQ. V dropped 5 bases and J dropped 6 bases, with 10 bases sitting between them.